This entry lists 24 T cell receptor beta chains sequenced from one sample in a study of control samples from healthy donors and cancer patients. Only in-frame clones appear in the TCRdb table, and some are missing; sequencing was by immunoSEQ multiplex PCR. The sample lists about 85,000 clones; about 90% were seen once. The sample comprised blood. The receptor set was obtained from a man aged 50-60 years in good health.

The chain's CDR3 is CASGLGLAGGDTQYF. The CDR3 DNA reads as TGTGCTAGTGGTTTAGGGCTAGCGGGGGGGGATACGCAGTATTTT. The V and J genes are TRBV12-5 and TRBJ2-3; 12 nucleotides agree with TRBD2. J gave up 6 bases and V 3 bases, and 4 bases lay outside the gene matches. Germline V gene lookup returns CDR1 LGHNT and CDR2 FRNRAP. The CDR3 extends over 15 amino acids.

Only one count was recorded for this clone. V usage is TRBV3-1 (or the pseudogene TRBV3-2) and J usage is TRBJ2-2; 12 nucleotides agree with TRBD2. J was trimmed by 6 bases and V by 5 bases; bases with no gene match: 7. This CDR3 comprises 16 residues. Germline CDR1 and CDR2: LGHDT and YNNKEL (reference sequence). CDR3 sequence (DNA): TGTGCCAGCAGCAAAACAGGACTAGCGGGGCCCGGGGAGCTGTTTTTT. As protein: CASSKTGLAGPGELFF.

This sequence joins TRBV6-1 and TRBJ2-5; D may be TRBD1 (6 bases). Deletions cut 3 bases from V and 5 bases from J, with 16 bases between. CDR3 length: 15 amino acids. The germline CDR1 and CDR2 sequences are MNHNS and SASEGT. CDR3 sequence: CASSEGWGQGETQYF. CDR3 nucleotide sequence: TGTGCCAGCAGTGAGGGGTGGGGGCAGGGGGAGACCCAGTACTTC.

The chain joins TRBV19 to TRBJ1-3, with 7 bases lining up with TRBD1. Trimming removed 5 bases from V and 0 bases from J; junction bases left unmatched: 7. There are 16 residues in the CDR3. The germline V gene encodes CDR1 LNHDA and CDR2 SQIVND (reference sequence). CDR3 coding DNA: TGTGCCAGTAGTCCACGACAGGGAAACTCTGGAAACACCATATATTTT. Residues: CASSPRQGNSGNTIYF.

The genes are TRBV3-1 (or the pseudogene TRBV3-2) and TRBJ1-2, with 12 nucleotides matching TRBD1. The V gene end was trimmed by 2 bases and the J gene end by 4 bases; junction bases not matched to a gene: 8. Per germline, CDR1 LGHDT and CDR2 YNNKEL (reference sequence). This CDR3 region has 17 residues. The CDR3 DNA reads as TGTGCCAGCAGCCAAAATTACCCGGGACAGGGGGCCTATGGCTACACCTTC. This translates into CASSQNYPGQGAYGYTF.

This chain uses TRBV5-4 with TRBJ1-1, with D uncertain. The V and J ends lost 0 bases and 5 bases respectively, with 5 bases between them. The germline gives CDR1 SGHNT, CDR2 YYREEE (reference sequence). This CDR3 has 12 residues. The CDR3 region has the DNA TGTGCCAGCAGCTTGGAGAGAACTGAAGCTTTCTTT. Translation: CASSLERTEAFF.

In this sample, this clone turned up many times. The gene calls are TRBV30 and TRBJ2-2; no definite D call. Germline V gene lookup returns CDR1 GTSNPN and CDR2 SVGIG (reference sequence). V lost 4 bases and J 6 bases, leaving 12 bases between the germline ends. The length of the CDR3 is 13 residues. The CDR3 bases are TGTGCCTGGATTTATGACCGATCCGGGGAGCTGTTTTTT. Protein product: CAWIYDRSGELFF.

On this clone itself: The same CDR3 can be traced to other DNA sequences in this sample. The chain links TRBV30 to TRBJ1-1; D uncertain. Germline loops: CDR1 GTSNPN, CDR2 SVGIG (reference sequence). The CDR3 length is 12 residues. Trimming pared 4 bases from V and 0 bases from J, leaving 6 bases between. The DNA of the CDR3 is TGTGCCTGGAATGGGATGAACACTGAAGCTTTCTTT. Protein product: CAWNGMNTEAFF.

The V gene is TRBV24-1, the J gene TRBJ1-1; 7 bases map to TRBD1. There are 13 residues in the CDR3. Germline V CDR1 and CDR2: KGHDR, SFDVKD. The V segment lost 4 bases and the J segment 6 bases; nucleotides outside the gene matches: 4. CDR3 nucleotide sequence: TGTGCCACCAGTGACCTCAGGGGGTCTGAAGCTTTCTTT. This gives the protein CATSDLRGSEAFF.

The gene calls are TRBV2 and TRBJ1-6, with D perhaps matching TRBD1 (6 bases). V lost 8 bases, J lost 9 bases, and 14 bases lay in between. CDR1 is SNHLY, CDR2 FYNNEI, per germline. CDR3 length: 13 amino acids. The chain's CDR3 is CASGGGRVSPLHF. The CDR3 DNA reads TGTGCCAGCGGGGGGGGCAGGGTTTCACCCCTCCACTTT.

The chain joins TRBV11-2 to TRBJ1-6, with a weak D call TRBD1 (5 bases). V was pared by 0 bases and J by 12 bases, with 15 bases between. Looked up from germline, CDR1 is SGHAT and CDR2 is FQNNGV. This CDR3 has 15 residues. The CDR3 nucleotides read TGTGCCAGCAGCTTAGAGCTGCGGCGAAGGGGACCCCTCCACTTT. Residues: CASSLELRRRGPLHF.

The CDR3 DNA reads as TGCGCCAGCAGCTCGGGACAGGGATCCTCTGGAAACACCATATATTTT. This codes for CASSSGQGSSGNTIYF. This chain links TRBV5-1 with TRBJ1-3; 9 nucleotides line up with TRBD1. The V segment lost 3 bases and the J segment 0 bases; nucleotides outside the gene matches: 4. Germline values: CDR1 SGHRS, CDR2 YFSETQ. The CDR3 is 16 amino acids.

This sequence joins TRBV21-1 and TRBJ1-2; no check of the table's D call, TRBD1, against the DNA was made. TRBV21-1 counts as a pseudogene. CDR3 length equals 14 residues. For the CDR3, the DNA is TGTGCCAGCAACCTATCGACAGGGGGTCATGGCTACACCTTC. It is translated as CASNLSTGGHGYTF.

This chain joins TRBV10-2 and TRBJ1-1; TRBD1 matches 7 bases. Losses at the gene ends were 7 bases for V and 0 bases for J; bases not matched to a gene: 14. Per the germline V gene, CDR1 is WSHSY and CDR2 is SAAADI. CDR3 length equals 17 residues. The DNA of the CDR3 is TGCGCCAGCAACCCCCAGGGGGGGAGTCTGATGAACACTGAAGCTTTCTTT. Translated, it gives CASNPQGGSLMNTEAFF.

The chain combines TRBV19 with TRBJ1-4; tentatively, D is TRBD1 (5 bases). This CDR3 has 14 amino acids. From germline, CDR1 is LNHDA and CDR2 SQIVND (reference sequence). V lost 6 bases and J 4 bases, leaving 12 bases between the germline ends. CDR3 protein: CASRRDGYNEKLFF. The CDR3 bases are TGTGCCAGTAGGAGGGACGGTTATAATGAAAAACTGTTTTTT.

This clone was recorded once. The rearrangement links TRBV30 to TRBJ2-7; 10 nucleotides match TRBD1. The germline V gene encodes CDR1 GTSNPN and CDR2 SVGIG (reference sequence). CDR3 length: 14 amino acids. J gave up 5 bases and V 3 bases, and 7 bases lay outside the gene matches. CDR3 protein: CAWRQDRGQNEQYF. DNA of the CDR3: TGTGCCTGGAGGCAAGACAGGGGGCAGAACGAGCAGTACTTC.

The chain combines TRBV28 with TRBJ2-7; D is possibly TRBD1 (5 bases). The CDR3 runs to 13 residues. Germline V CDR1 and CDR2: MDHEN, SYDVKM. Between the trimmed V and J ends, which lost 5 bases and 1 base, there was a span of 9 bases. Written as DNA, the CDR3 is TGTGCCAGCAGTCTACCAGGGTCCTACGAGCAGTACTTC. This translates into CASSLPGSYEQYF.

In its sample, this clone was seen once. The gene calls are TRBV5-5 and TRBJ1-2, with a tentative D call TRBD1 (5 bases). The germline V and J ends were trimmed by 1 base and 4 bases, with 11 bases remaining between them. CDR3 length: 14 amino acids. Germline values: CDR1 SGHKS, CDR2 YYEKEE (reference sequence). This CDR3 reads CASSLYGDPYGYTF. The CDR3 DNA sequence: TGTGCCAGCAGCTTGTATGGGGACCCCTATGGCTACACCTTC. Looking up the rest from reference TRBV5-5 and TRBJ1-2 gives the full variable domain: DAGVTQSPTHLIKTRGQQVTLRCSPISGHKSVSWYQQVLGQGPQFIFQYYEKEERGRGNFPDRFSARQFPNYSSELNVNALLLGDSALYLCASSLYGDPYGYTFGSGTRLTVV.

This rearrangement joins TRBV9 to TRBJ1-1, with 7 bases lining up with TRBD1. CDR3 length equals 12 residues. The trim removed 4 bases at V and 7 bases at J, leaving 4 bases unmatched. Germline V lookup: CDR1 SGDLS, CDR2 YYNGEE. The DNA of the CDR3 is TGTGCCAGCAGCCTCCGGACAGGTGAAGCTTTCTTT. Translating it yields CASSLRTGEAFF.

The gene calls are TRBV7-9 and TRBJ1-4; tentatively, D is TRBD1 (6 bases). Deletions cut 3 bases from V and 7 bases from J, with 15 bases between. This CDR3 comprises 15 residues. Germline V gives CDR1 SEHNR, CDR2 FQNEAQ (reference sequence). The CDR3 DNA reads TGTGCCAGCAGCTTGGGGGGCGATGTGGGTGAAAAACTGTTTTTT. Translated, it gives CASSLGGDVGEKLFF. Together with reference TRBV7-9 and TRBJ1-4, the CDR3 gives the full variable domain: DTGVSQNPRHKITKRGQNVTFRCDPISEHNRLYWYRQTLGQGPEFLTYFQNEAQLEKSRLLSDRFSAERPKGSFSTLEIQRTEQGDSAMYLCASSLGGDVGEKLFFGSGTQLSVL.

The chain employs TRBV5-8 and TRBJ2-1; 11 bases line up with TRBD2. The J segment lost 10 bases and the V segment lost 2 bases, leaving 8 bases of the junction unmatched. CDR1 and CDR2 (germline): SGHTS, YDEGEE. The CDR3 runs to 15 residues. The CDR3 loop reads CASSFQLAGGKEQFF. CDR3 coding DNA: TGTGCCAGCAGCTTCCAATTAGCGGGGGGGAAGGAGCAGTTCTTC.

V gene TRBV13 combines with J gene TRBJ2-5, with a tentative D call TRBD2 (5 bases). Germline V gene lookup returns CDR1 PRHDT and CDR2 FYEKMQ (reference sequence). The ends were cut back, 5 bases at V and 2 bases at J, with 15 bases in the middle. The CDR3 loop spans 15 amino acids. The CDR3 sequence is CASSLLGAVQETQYF. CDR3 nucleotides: TGTGCCAGCAGCCTATTGGGAGCCGTTCAAGAGACCCAGTACTTC.

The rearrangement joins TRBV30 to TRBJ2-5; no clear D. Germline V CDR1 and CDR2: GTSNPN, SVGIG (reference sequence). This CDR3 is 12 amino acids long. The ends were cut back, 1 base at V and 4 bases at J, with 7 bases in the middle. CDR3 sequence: CAWSATVETQYF. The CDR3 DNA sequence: TGTGCCTGGAGTGCAACTGTAGAGACCCAGTACTTC.

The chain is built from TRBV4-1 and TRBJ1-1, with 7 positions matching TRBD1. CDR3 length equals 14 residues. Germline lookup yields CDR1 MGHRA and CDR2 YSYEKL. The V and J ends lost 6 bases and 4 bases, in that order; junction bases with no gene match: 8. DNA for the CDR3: TGCGCCAGCAGTAGGGACAGAACGTTCACTGAAGCTTTCTTT. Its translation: CASSRDRTFTEAFF.